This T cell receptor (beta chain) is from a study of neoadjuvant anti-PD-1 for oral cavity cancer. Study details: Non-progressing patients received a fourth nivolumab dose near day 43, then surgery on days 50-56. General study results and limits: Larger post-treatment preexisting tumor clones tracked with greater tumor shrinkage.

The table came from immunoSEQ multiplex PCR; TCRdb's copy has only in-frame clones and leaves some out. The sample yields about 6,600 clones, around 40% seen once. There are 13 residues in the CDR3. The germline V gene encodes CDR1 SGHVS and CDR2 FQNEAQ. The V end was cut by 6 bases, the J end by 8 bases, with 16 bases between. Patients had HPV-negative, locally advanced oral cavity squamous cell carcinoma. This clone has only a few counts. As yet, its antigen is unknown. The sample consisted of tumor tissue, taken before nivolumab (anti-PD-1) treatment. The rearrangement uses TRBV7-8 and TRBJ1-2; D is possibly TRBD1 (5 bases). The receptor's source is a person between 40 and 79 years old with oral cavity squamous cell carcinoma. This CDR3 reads CASSPGPIGGYTF. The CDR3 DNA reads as TGTGCCAGCAGTCCAGGGCCTATTGGAGGCTACACCTTC.